This T cell receptor beta chain was retrieved from a study of prognosis after radiotherapy for stage I lung cancer. This clonotype came up many times. V lost 6 bases and J lost 0, with 13 bases in between. The germline gives CDR1 SGHVS, CDR2 FQNEAQ. The CDR3 spans 15 residues. Multiplex PCR in two rounds served to amplify TCR beta CDR3 from genomic DNA. During first-round PCR, primers specific to each TRBV and TRBJ gene were used. The authors ran second-round PCR with universal primers. Each CDR3 protein is one row after TCRdb ran MiXCR on the multiplex PCR reads. The sample consists of about 26,000 distinct CDR3 sequences, around 30% of them appearing once.

This chain uses TRBV7-8 with TRBJ2-3; D is uncertain. The sequences come from PBMCs, collected before or after stereotactic body radiation therapy (not recorded which). This receptor was identified in a donor at least 50 years old with non-small cell lung cancer. CDR3 sequence: CASSLGPVSTDTQYF. In nucleotides, the CDR3 is TGTGCCAGCAGTCTAGGGCCCGTTAGCACAGATACGCAGTATTTT.